This T cell receptor (beta chain) was captured by sequencing in a study of post-analysis software for immune sequencing data. The TCR beta cDNA libraries carried unique molecular identifiers. From roughly 1 to 10 million T cells, roughly 540,000 cDNA molecules were obtained. TCRdb redid the calling of the PCR reads with MiXCR, one entry per CDR3 protein. The data show roughly 600,000 distinct CDR3 sequences, 44% seen once. This clonotype was detected only a few times. The sequencing sample was made of blood. This clonotype was sampled from a girl between 5 and 17 years old with multiple sclerosis.

The CDR3 is CASSLGQPNEKLFF. The CDR3 DNA follows: TGTGCCAGCAGCTTAGGACAGCCAAATGAAAAACTGTTTTTT. The V and J genes are TRBV7-9 and TRBJ1-4; possibly TRBD1 for D (5 bases). The CDR3 has 14 amino acids. With 1 base removed from V and 5 bases from J, the gap between germline ends came to 8 bases. Germline V gene data show CDR1 as SEHNR and CDR2 as FQNEAQ (reference sequence).